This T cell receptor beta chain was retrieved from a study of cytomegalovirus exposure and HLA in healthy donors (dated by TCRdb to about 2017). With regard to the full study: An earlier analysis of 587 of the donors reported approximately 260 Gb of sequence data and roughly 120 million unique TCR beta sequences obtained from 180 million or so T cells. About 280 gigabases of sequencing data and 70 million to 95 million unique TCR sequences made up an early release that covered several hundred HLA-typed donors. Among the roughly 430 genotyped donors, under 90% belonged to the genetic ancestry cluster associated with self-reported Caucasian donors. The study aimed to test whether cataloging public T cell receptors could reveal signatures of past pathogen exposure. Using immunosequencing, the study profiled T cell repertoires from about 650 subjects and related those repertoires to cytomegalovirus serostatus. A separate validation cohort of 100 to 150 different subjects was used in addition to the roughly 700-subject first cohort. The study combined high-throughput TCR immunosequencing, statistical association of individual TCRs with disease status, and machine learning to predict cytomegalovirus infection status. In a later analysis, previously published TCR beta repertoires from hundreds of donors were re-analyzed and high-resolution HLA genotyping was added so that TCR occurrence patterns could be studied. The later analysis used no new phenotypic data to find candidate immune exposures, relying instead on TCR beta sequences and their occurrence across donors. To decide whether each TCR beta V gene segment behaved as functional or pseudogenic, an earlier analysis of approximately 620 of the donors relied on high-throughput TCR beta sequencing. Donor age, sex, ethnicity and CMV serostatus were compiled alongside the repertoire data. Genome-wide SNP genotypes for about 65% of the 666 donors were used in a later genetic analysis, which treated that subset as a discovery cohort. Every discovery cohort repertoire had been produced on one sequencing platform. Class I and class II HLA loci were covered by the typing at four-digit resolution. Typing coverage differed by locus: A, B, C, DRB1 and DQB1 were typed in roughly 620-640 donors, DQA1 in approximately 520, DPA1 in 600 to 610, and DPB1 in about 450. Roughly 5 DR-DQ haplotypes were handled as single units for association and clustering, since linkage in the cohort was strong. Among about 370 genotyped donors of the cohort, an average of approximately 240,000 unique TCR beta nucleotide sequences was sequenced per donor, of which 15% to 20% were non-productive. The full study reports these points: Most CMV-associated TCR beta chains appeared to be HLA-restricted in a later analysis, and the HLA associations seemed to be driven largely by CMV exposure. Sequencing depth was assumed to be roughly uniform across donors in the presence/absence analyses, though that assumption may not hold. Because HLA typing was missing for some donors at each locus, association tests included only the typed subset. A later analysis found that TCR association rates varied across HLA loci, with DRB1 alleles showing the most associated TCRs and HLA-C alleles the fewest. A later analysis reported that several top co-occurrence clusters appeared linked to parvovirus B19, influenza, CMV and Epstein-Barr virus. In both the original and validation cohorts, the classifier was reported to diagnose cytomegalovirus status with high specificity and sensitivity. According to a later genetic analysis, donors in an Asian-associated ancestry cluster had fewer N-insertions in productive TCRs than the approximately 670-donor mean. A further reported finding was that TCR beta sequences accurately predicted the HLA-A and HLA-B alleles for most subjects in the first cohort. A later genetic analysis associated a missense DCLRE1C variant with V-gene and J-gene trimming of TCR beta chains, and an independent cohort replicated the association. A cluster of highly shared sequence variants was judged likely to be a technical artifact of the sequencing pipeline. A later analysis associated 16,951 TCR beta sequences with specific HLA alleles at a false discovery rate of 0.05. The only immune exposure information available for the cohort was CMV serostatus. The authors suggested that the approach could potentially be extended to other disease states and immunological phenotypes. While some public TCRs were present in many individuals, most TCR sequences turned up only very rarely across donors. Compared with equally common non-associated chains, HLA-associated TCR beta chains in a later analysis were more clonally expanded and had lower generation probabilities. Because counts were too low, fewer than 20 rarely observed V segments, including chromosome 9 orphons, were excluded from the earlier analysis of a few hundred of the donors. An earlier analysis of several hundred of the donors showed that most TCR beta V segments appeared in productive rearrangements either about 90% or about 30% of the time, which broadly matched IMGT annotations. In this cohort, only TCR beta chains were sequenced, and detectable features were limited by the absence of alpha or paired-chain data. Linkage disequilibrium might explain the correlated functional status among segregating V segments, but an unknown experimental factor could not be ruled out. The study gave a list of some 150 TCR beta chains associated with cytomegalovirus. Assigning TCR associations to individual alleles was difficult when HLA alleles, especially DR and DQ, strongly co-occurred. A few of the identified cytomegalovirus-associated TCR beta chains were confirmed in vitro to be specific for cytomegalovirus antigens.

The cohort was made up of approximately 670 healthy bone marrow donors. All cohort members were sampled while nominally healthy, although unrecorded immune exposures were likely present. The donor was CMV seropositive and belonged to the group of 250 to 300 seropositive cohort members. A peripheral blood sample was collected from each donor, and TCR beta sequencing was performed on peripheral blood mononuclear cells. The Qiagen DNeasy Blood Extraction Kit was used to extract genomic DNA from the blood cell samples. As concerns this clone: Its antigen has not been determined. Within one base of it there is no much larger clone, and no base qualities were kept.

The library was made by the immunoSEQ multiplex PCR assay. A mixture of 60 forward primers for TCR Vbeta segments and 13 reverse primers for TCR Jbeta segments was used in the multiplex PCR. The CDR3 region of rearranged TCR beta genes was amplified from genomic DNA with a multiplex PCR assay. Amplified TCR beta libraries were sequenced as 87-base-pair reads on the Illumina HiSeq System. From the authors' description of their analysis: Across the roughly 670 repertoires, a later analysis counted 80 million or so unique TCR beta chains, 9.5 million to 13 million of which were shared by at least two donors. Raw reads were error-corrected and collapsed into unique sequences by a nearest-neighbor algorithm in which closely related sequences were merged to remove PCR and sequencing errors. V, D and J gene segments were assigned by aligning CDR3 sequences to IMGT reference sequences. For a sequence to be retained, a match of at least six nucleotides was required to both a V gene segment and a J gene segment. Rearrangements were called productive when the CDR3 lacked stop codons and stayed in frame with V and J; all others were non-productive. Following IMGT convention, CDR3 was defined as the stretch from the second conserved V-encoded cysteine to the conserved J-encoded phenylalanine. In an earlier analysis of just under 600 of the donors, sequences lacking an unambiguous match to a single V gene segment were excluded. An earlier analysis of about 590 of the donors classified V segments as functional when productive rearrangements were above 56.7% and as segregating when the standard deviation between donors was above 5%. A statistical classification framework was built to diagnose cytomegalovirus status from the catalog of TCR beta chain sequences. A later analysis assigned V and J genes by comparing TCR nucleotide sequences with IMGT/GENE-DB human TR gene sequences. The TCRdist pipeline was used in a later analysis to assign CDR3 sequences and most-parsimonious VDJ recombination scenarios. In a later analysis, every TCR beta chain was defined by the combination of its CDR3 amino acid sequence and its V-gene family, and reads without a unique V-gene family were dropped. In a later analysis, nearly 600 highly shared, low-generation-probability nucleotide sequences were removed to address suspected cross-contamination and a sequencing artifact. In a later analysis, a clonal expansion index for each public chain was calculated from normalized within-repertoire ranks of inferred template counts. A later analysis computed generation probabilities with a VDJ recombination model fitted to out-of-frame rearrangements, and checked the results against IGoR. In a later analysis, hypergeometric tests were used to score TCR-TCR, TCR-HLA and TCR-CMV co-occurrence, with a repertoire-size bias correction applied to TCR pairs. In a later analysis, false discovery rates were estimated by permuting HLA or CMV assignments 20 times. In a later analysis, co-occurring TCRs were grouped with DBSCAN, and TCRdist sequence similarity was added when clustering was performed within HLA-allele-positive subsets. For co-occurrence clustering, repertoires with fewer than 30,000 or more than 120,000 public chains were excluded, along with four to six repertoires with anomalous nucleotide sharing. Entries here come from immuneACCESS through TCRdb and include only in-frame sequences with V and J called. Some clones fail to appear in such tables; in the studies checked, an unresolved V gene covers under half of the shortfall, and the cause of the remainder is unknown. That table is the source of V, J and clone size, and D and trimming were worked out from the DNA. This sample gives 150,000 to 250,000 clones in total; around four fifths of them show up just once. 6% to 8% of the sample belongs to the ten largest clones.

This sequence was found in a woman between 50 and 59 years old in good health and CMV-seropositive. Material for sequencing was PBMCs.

This receptor carries the CDR3 CASTSGVSGNTIYF. The base sequence is TGTGCCAGCACTAGTGGTGTCTCCGGAAACACCATATATTTT. The chain is encoded by TRBV6-1 joined to TRBJ1-3; the D gene is not confidently resolved. The CDR3 contains 14 residues, cysteine and phenylalanine counted. Just the 42-base CDR3 DNA is kept, in frame starting at base 1. The V and J ends are trimmed by 7 bases and 4 bases, leaving 14 bases between them. The germline V gene specifies MNHNS as CDR1 and SASEGT as CDR2.